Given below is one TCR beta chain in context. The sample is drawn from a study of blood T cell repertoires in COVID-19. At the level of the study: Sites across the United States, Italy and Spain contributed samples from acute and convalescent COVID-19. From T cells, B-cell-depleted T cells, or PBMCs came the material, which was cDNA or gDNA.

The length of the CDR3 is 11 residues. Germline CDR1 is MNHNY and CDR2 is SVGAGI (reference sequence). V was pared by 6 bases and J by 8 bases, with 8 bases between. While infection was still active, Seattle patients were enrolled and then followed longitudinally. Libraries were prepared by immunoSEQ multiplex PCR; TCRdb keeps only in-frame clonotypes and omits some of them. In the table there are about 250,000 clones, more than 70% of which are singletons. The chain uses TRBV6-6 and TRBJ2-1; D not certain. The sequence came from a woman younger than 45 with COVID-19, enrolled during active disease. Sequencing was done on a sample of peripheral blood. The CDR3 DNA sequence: TGTGCCAGCAGCCCTATTGATGAGCAGTTCTTC. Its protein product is CASSPIDEQFF.